This T cell receptor beta chain was found in a study of cytotoxic CD8 clonotypes in ibrutinib-treated CLL. Profiled with immunoSEQ multiplex PCR; TCRdb holds only in-frame clones, not every one. Seen here are some 100,000 clones, approximately 58% observed once, and the top ten hold approximately 35%. Germline CDR1 is KGHSH and CDR2 is LQKENI. This CDR3 is built from 17 residues. The V segment lost 1 base and the J segment 2 bases; nucleotides outside the gene matches: 6. V is TRBV18 and J is TRBJ2-7, with TRBD1 identical over 12 bases. This specimen consisted of PBMCs, obtained after 24 months of ibrutinib treatment. The clonotype comes from a human donor with chronic lymphocytic leukemia. CDR3: CASSPRGQGALTYEQYF. In DNA, the CDR3 is TGTGCCAGCTCACCACGGGGACAGGGGGCGCTGACCTACGAGCAGTACTTC. The full variable domain, its missing parts supplied by reference TRBV18 and TRBJ2-7, is NAGVMQNPRHLVRRRGQEARLRCSPMKGHSHVYWYRQLPEEGLKFMVYLQKENIIDESGMPKERFSAEFPKEGPSILRIQQVVRGDSAAYFCASSPRGQGALTYEQYFGPGTRLTVT.